The 32 T cell receptor beta chains in this list originate from one sample, sequenced in a study of blood T cells in healthy people across ages. With a J-beta primer mix and a sample-barcoded 5' primer, a second PCR ran about 7 to 12 cycles. MiXCR was run by TCRdb on the 5' RACE reads, yielding one entry per CDR3 protein. The sample contains around 790,000 distinct CDR3 sequences, around 45% of which appear only once. The specimen was blood. These receptors originate from a man aged 60 to 69 in good health.

The V and J genes are TRBV7-2 and TRBJ2-7, with 8 nucleotides matching TRBD2. This CDR3 region has 15 residues. Germline CDR1 reads SGHTA; CDR2 reads FQGNSA. With V trimmed by 0 bases and J by 3 bases, 4 bases remained unmatched. The CDR3 reads CASSLAIGTSYEQYF. The CDR3 DNA is TGTGCCAGCAGCTTAGCGATAGGGACTAGCTACGAGCAGTACTTC.

This chain connects TRBV7-9 to TRBJ2-5, with D hard to call. Germline V gene data show CDR1 as SEHNR and CDR2 as FQNEAQ (reference sequence). Trimming left V 2 bases short and J 2 bases short, with 12 bases between. This CDR3 is 15 amino acids long. Here the CDR3 reads CASSLIRVGQETQYF. DNA for the CDR3: TGTGCCAGCAGCTTAATTCGCGTCGGACAAGAGACCCAGTACTTC. Full variable domain (remainder filled in from reference TRBV7-9 and TRBJ2-5): DTGVSQNPRHKITKRGQNVTFRCDPISEHNRLYWYRQTLGQGPEFLTYFQNEAQLEKSRLLSDRFSAERPKGSFSTLEIQRTEQGDSAMYLCASSLIRVGQETQYFGPGTRLLVL.

The genes are TRBV7-9 and TRBJ2-4; perhaps D is TRBD1 or TRBD2 (5 bases each). The DNA end is more similar to TRBJ2-7, so the J call may be wrong. Germline values: CDR1 SEHNR, CDR2 FQNEAQ (reference sequence). This CDR3 has 15 residues. CDR3 DNA: TGTGCCAGCAGCGTGACCCCGGGACCCTCCTACGAGCAGTACTTC. It yields the protein CASSVTPGPSYEQYF.

This clonotype was seen a handful of times. This chain joins TRBV7-9 and TRBJ2-7, with D possibly being TRBD1 or TRBD2 (6 bases each). Germline CDR1 SEHNR, CDR2 FQNEAQ (reference sequence). V dropped 5 bases and J dropped 0 bases, with 17 bases sitting between them. CDR3 length: 16 amino acids. The DNA of the CDR3 is TGTGCCAGCAGCCCAAACAAAGGGGGGTACTCCTACGAGCAGTACTTC. Translated: CASSPNKGGYSYEQYF.

This rearrangement joins TRBV7-9 to TRBJ1-2; possible D gene TRBD1, 6 bases. This CDR3 contains 15 residues. V was trimmed by 5 bases and J by 1 base, leaving 14 bases between them. Germline V CDR1 and CDR2: SEHNR, FQNEAQ (reference sequence). The CDR3 loop reads CASSTSDRYNYGYTF. As DNA, the CDR3 is TGTGCCAGCAGCACCTCGGACAGATATAACTATGGCTACACCTTC.

The chain combines TRBV20-1 with TRBJ2-5; D uncertain. The J call may be faulty, since TRBJ2-7 better matches the DNA end. Germline values: CDR1 DFQATT, CDR2 SNEGSKA (reference sequence). This CDR3 is 10 amino acids long. As DNA, the CDR3 is TGCAGTGCACTTCTTTACGAGCAGTACTTC. Translation gives CSALLYEQYF.

J is TRBJ2-7 and V is TRBV7-2, with TRBD1 as a possible D gene (5 bases). CDR3 length: 13 residues. CDR1 is SGHTA and CDR2 is FQGNSA in the germline V gene. Trimming shortened V by 3 bases and J by 5 bases, and 11 bases separated the two germline ends. The CDR3 here is CASSFRSRDEQYF. DNA of the CDR3: TGTGCCAGCAGCTTTCGAAGCAGGGACGAGCAGTACTTC.

The table lists this clonotype with a few counts. The chain employs TRBV7-2 and TRBJ2-4; D not certain. Germline V gene data show CDR1 as SGHTA and CDR2 as FQGNSA. This CDR3 contains 17 residues. Trimming took off 1 base at V and 0 bases at J, with 13 bases between the two ends. The CDR3 sequence is CASSLVPGGLAKNIQYF. DNA for the CDR3: TGTGCCAGCAGCTTAGTGCCAGGCGGTTTAGCCAAAAACATTCAGTACTTC.

This clonotype turned up a few times. The chain combines TRBV5-1 with TRBJ2-1, with 10 positions matching TRBD1. Germline V gene sequence: CDR1 SGHRS, CDR2 YFSETQ. The length of the CDR3 is 16 residues. V was pared by 3 bases and J by 5 bases, with 8 bases of the junction left unmatched. This CDR3 is CASSWGTGAYNNEQFF. DNA of the CDR3: TGCGCCAGCAGCTGGGGGACAGGGGCTTATAACAATGAGCAGTTCTTC.

The J gene is TRBJ2-2, the V gene TRBV12-3 or TRBV12-4; possibly TRBD1 or TRBD2 for D (5 bases each). CDR3 length equals 15 residues. Trimming removed 6 bases at V and 5 bases at J, with 16 bases between. CDR3 nucleotide sequence: TGTGCCAGCAGAAAAGGAAAAGGGGAGACCGGGGAGCTGTTTTTT. Translating gives CASRKGKGETGELFF.

CDR3 residues: CASSFDREMAEAFF. Here the CDR3 DNA reads TGCGCCAGCAGCTTCGACAGGGAAATGGCTGAAGCTTTCTTT. V usage is TRBV5-1 and J usage is TRBJ1-1; TRBD1 matches at 7 bases. The V gene's germline CDR1 is SGHRS and CDR2 YFSETQ. Losses at the gene ends were 2 bases for V and 6 bases for J; bases not matched to a gene: 7. CDR3 length: 14 amino acids.

V and J are TRBV3-1 and TRBJ1-1; no reliable D call. This CDR3 is 12 amino acids long. Germline CDR1 LGHDT, CDR2 YNNKEL (reference sequence). V dropped 0 bases and J dropped 11 bases, with 10 bases sitting between them. CDR3: CASSQDRQRAFF. DNA of the CDR3: TGTGCCAGCAGCCAAGATCGTCAGCGGGCTTTCTTT.

Points on this clonotype: With a much larger clone just one base away, this may be a read error. Here the CDR3 reads CASSHGQTYEQYF. CDR3 nucleotide sequence: TGTGCCAGCAGCCATGGACAGACCTACGAGCAGTACTTC. The chain has TRBV7-8 and TRBJ2-5; D possibly corresponds to TRBD1 (6 bases). The last part of the DNA fits TRBJ2-7 better; the J call may be wrong. CDR1 is SGHVS and CDR2 is FQNEAQ in the germline V gene. This CDR3 contains 13 residues.

V is TRBV6-6 and J is TRBJ2-7; a possible D gene is TRBD1 (5 bases). The germline V gene has CDR1 MNHNY and CDR2 SVGAGI (reference sequence). Trimming shortened V by 2 bases and J by 0 bases, and 8 bases separated the two germline ends. The CDR3 consists of 14 residues. CDR3 sequence reads: CASSYGASSYEQYF. CDR3 nucleotide sequence: TGTGCCAGCAGTTACGGGGCTAGCTCCTACGAGCAGTACTTC.

In this sample, this clonotype turned up a few times. J is TRBJ2-5 and V is TRBV9; D gene ambiguous. This CDR3 spans 13 amino acids. CDR1 SGDLS and CDR2 YYNGEE come from the germline V gene. V gave up 0 bases and J gave up 4 bases, with 7 bases separating them. The DNA of the CDR3 is TGTGCCAGCAGCGTAGCTTCGGGAGAGACCCAGTACTTC. It is translated as CASSVASGETQYF.

The chain joins TRBV4-1 to TRBJ2-7; TRBD1 is a possible D gene (5 bases). There are 15 residues in the CDR3. V was cut by 1 base and J by 4 bases, with 14 bases left in between. Germline V gene lookup returns CDR1 MGHRA and CDR2 YSYEKL. CDR3 loop: CASSQGTDTRYEQYF. As DNA, the CDR3 is TGCGCCAGCAGCCAAGGGACGGACACACGGTACGAGCAGTACTTC.

V gene TRBV10-3 combines with J gene TRBJ2-4; D gene ambiguous. The last part of the DNA fits TRBJ2-7 better; the J call may be wrong. This CDR3 has 13 residues. Germline V gene lookup returns CDR1 ENHRY and CDR2 SYGVKD. CDR3 DNA: TGTGCCATCAGTGGCAGGAATGCCTACGAGCAGTACTTC. Encoded protein: CAISGRNAYEQYF.

This clonotype showed up just a few times. V usage is TRBV25-1 and J usage is TRBJ2-3; no reliable D call. This CDR3 spans 13 amino acids. V lost 4 bases, J lost 0 bases, and 5 bases lay in between. The V gene's germline CDR1 is MGHDK and CDR2 SYGVNS. The CDR3 nucleotides are TGTGCCAGCAGTGGGGGTAGCACAGATACGCAGTATTTT. As protein: CASSGGSTDTQYF.

The V gene is TRBV6-5, the J gene TRBJ2-6, with 8 bases aligning to TRBD1. The trim removed 6 bases at V and 4 bases at J, leaving 5 bases unmatched. The CDR3 is 15 residues long. Germline CDR1 reads MNHEY; CDR2 reads SVGAGI. CDR3 DNA: TGTGCCAGCAGGGACAGGGAAAGCGGGGCCAACGTCCTGACTTTC. This gives the protein CASRDRESGANVLTF.

This clonotype was seen only once. The V gene is TRBV21-1, the J gene TRBJ2-3; the listed D gene, TRBD1, was not tested against the DNA. TRBV21-1 is recorded as a pseudogene. The CDR3 is made up of 17 amino acids. The CDR3 DNA sequence: TGTGCCAGCAGCAAAGCTACGGACAGGAGAGGAACAGATACGCAGTATTTT. Encoded protein: CASSKATDRRGTDTQYF.

This chain links TRBV4-1 with TRBJ2-7, with TRBD1 as a possible D gene (6 bases). Deletions cut 1 base from V and 2 bases from J, with 12 bases between. The CDR3 is 15 amino acids. Germline V gene data show CDR1 as MGHRA and CDR2 as YSYEKL. The CDR3 coding sequence is TGCGCCAGCAGCCAAGGTCGACAGGAAACCTACGAGCAGTACTTC. Protein product: CASSQGRQETYEQYF.

This CDR3 reads CASSLGTRREETQYF. For the CDR3, the DNA is TGTGCCAGCAGCTTGGGGACTAGAAGAGAAGAGACCCAGTACTTC. The rearrangement uses TRBV7-9 and TRBJ2-5; 8 nucleotides align to TRBD2. V gave up 3 bases and J gave up 3 bases; unmatched junction bases: 6. This CDR3 has 15 residues. CDR1 and CDR2 from the germline V gene are SEHNR and FQNEAQ (reference sequence).

This clonotype was counted only a few times. The V call is TRBV4-3, the J call TRBJ2-1; 8 nucleotides align to TRBD2. The CDR3 has 16 residues. V shed 1 base, J shed 4 bases, and the junction held 6 bases outside the gene matches. Germline V lookup: CDR1 LGHNA, CDR2 YSLEER. The CDR3 reads CASSQGAAGVYNEQFF. The CDR3 nucleotides are TGCGCCAGCAGCCAAGGAGCAGCGGGGGTGTACAATGAGCAGTTCTTC.

The CDR3 reads CSARDSTGISTDTQYF. As DNA, the CDR3 is TGCAGTGCTAGAGATTCGACAGGGATCAGCACAGATACGCAGTATTTT. This chain links TRBV20-1 with TRBJ2-3; 7 bases are a match to TRBD1. Germline V gene data show CDR1 as DFQATT and CDR2 as SNEGSKA (reference sequence). This CDR3 spans 16 amino acids. V lost 0 bases, J lost 0 bases, and 6 bases stayed unmatched.

The J gene is TRBJ1-1, the V gene TRBV5-5, with a possible D match to TRBD1 (5 bases). This CDR3 has 16 residues. Germline CDR1 is SGHKS and CDR2 is YYEKEE (reference sequence). The germline V and J ends were trimmed by 3 bases and 1 base, with 16 bases remaining between them. The CDR3 sequence: CASSSGLVLTNTEAFF. In DNA, the CDR3 is TGTGCCAGCAGCTCAGGGTTGGTTCTGACGAACACTGAAGCTTTCTTT. Complete variable domain (other parts from reference TRBV5-5 and TRBJ1-1): DAGVTQSPTHLIKTRGQQVTLRCSPISGHKSVSWYQQVLGQGPQFIFQYYEKEERGRGNFPDRFSARQFPNYSSELNVNALLLGDSALYLCASSSGLVLTNTEAFFGQGTRLTVV.

The chain combines TRBV12-3 or TRBV12-4 with TRBJ1-2; D remains unclear. Trimming cost V 8 bases and J 4 bases, with 11 bases left between them. The CDR3 length is 12 residues. The CDR3 DNA reads as TGTGCCAGCGCCGCTCCGGGCTATGGCTACACCTTC. This translates into CASAAPGYGYTF.

The chain employs TRBV29-1 and TRBJ2-1, with unresolved D. TRBJ2-7 explains the end of the DNA better; the J call may be wrong. This CDR3 is built from 14 residues. The germline V gene has CDR1 SQVTM and CDR2 ANQGSEA. CDR3 amino acids: CSVFTSSSYNEQYF. The CDR3 DNA reads TGCAGCGTTTTTACGTCGAGCTCCTACAATGAGCAGTACTTC.

The J gene is TRBJ2-7, the V gene TRBV12-3 or TRBV12-4; 7 positions match TRBD1. This CDR3 is built from 12 residues. Trimming removed 6 bases from V and 8 bases from J; junction bases left unmatched: 7. CDR3 protein: CASSNRQGKQYF. As DNA, the CDR3 is TGTGCCAGCAGCAACAGACAGGGCAAGCAGTACTTC.

The chain couples TRBV20-1 to TRBJ2-5, with 12 bases identical to TRBD1. From germline, CDR1 is DFQATT and CDR2 SNEGSKA (reference sequence). The V gene end was trimmed by 0 bases and the J gene end by 5 bases; junction bases not matched to a gene: 4. The CDR3 runs to 15 residues. As DNA, the CDR3 is TGCAGTGCTAGAGATCGGGACAGGGGGCTGGAGACCCAGTACTTC. Translation gives CSARDRDRGLETQYF.

V and J are TRBV2 and TRBJ1-2, with D perhaps TRBD1 (6 bases). Germline V lookup: CDR1 SNHLY, CDR2 FYNNEI. The CDR3 is 13 amino acids. Between the trimmed V and J ends, which lost 8 bases and 6 bases, there was a span of 16 bases. CDR3 amino acids: CASGPGTTNGYTF. In DNA form, the CDR3 reads TGTGCCAGCGGCCCCGGGACAACTAATGGCTACACCTTC.

The chain couples TRBV7-9 to TRBJ2-7; no clear D. The J call is uncertain, as TRBJ2-5 better fits the DNA end. The CDR3 sequence is 13 residues long. CDR1 is SEHNR, CDR2 FQNEAQ, per germline (reference sequence). The CDR3, as DNA: TGTGCCAGCAGCCTAGGGTTCATGGAGACCCAGTACTTC. Protein product: CASSLGFMETQYF.

V usage is TRBV2 and J usage is TRBJ2-5; 9 bases fit TRBD2. CDR3 length: 16 amino acids. CDR1 and CDR2 from the germline V gene are SNHLY and FYNNEI. V shed 6 bases and J 4 bases; nucleotides not matched to a gene: 12. CDR3 residues: CASRDPLAGSGETQYF. The CDR3 DNA reads TGTGCCAGCAGGGACCCTCTAGCGGGGAGTGGAGAGACCCAGTACTTC.